This T cell receptor (beta chain) was captured by sequencing in a study of CD8 T cells in Susac syndrome. An input of roughly 0.5 to 1 ug of RNA was subjected to reverse transcription using random hexamers. Amplification of TCR beta CDR3 used immunoSEQ multiplex PCR across 54 Vbeta and 13 Jbeta. One entry per CDR3 protein, called by TCRdb with MiXCR from the immunoSEQ multiplex PCR reads. The data show roughly 140,000 distinct CDR3 sequences, just under 95% seen once. CDR1 and CDR2 from the germline V gene are MNHEY and SMNVEV (reference sequence). Germline trimming cut 6 bases from V and 6 bases from J; bases unmatched to any gene: 10. CDR3 length: 14 residues.

This rearrangement joins TRBV27 to TRBJ2-7, with TRBD1 matching over 8 bases. Sequencing was performed on CD8+ T cells from PBMCs. The sequence was obtained from a human donor with multiple sclerosis. The CDR3 DNA reads TGTGCCAGCAGATTCGGACAGGGAGTCTCCGAGCAGTACTTC. Protein product: CASRFGQGVSEQYF.